This passage covers 21 T cell receptor beta chains from one sample sequenced in a study of blood T cell repertoires in COVID-19. Some clones are missing from TCRdb's copy, which holds only in-frame ones; the method was immunoSEQ multiplex PCR. The sample shows under 30,000 clones, approximately 86% of them seen only once. Sequences were obtained from peripheral blood. These receptor sequences come from a human donor in a cohort sampled during active COVID-19. The donor label of this sample is uncertain.

The chain recombines TRBV6-2 or TRBV6-3 with TRBJ2-3; 7 bases match TRBD1. V lost 5 bases to trimming and J lost 6 bases; unmatched junction nucleotides: 2. Germline loops: CDR1 MNHEY, CDR2 SVGEGT. The CDR3 has 12 residues. The CDR3: CASSLTGDTQYF. CDR3 bases: TGTGCCAGCAGTCTGACAGGGGATACGCAGTATTTT.

The chain links TRBV29-1 to TRBJ2-3; 9 nucleotides line up with TRBD2. Trimming removed 5 bases from V and 3 bases from J; junction bases left unmatched: 9. Germline CDR1 SQVTM, CDR2 ANQGSEA. This CDR3 region has 15 residues. CDR3 loop: CSVIFAGGPTDTQYF. CDR3 DNA: TGCAGCGTTATATTCGCGGGAGGGCCAACAGATACGCAGTATTTT.

The J gene is TRBJ2-3, the V gene TRBV10-1; D ambiguous. Germline assignment: CDR1 WNHNN and CDR2 SYGVQD (reference sequence). This CDR3 has 15 residues. Trimming took 3 bases from V and 0 from J, leaving 10 bases between them. The CDR3 here is CASSDVRGSTDTQYF. CDR3 DNA sequence: TGCGCCAGCAGTGACGTCCGAGGAAGCACAGATACGCAGTATTTT.

The genes are TRBV19 and TRBJ2-1, with 9 bases that match TRBD1. V was pared by 1 base and J by 4 bases, with 5 bases of the junction left unmatched. Germline CDR1 and CDR2: LNHDA and SQIVND (reference sequence). CDR3 length equals 16 residues. The CDR3 region is CASSIVPDRGYNEQFF. The DNA of the CDR3 is TGTGCCAGTAGTATAGTTCCTGACAGGGGGTACAATGAGCAGTTCTTC.

The J gene is TRBJ2-7, the V gene TRBV5-1, with 7 bases that match TRBD1. The CDR3 covers 13 residues. The germline V gene has CDR1 SGHRS and CDR2 YFSETQ. V shed 4 bases and J 3 bases; nucleotides not matched to a gene: 4. For the CDR3, the DNA is TGCGCCAGCAGCCAAGGACAGGACTACGAGCAGTACTTC. Amino acid sequence: CASSQGQDYEQYF.

The chain recombines TRBV5-1 with TRBJ2-4; tentative D call: TRBD2 (5 bases). The V gene's germline CDR1 is SGHRS and CDR2 YFSETQ. The CDR3 has 17 amino acids. V shed 0 bases and J shed 4 bases, with 17 bases lying between them. In nucleotides, the CDR3 is TGCGCCAGCAGCTTGGCCGGAGCATCGGGAAAAAAAAACATTCAGTACTTC. Encoded protein: CASSLAGASGKKNIQYF.

The J gene is TRBJ1-1, the V gene TRBV12-3 or TRBV12-4; no clear D. The CDR3 loop spans 13 amino acids. V was clipped by 3 bases and J by 1 base, with 6 bases between them. This chain's CDR3 is CASSLWQNTEAFF. CDR3 coding DNA: TGTGCCAGCAGTTTGTGGCAGAACACTGAAGCTTTCTTT.

CDR3 amino acids: CASSVLAGEYEQYF. CDR3 bases: TGTGCCAGCAGTGTACTAGCGGGAGAGTACGAGCAGTACTTC. This rearrangement joins TRBV6-6 to TRBJ2-7, with 11 bases lining up with TRBD2. The CDR3 contains 14 residues. After removal of 5 bases from V and 4 bases from J, the junction contained 4 bases not matched to a gene. Germline V gene lookup returns CDR1 MNHNY and CDR2 SVGAGI (reference sequence).

In its sample, this clone was seen once. The chain employs TRBV5-1 and TRBJ2-3; possibly TRBD2 for D (5 bases). V lost 5 bases and J lost 2, with 15 bases in between. From germline, CDR1 is SGHRS and CDR2 YFSETQ. The CDR3 consists of 15 residues. DNA for the CDR3: TGCGCCAGCAGACCCACAAGCGGTTACACAGATACGCAGTATTTT. Translated: CASRPTSGYTDTQYF.

The gene calls are TRBV6-6 and TRBJ2-7, with D possibly being TRBD2 (6 bases). This CDR3 has 14 residues. Trimming removed 4 bases from V and 5 bases from J, with 15 bases in between. The V gene's germline CDR1 is MNHNY and CDR2 SVGAGI (reference sequence). The DNA of the CDR3 is TGTGCCAGCAGTTCTCCGGGACTCAAAGACGAGCAGTACTTC. This translates into CASSSPGLKDEQYF.

This chain links TRBV18 with TRBJ2-2, with D maybe TRBD2 (6 bases). Trimming stripped 3 bases from V and 1 base from J, with 12 bases between. The CDR3 consists of 16 residues. The germline gives CDR1 KGHSH, CDR2 LQKENI. CDR3 DNA: TGTGCCAGCTCACCCGGGGGACTTCGGAACACCGGGGAGCTGTTTTTT. As protein: CASSPGGLRNTGELFF.

V and J are TRBV5-6 and TRBJ1-6, with a possible D match to TRBD1 (6 bases). Germline V gene lookup returns CDR1 SGHDT and CDR2 YYEEEE. The CDR3 loop spans 16 amino acids. V lost 0 bases and J 7 bases, leaving 14 bases between the germline ends. This CDR3 reads CASSLDSGRGNSPLHF. In DNA form, the CDR3 reads TGTGCCAGCAGCTTGGATTCGGGGAGGGGGAATTCACCCCTCCACTTT.

The chain is built from TRBV6-4 and TRBJ2-5; no definite D call. V gave up 4 bases and J gave up 4 bases, with 13 bases separating them. Germline values: CDR1 MRHNA, CDR2 SNTAGT. This CDR3 region has 14 residues. CDR3 sequence: CASSVGSRRETQYF. Here the CDR3 DNA reads TGTGCCAGCAGTGTCGGGTCGCGGCGAGAGACCCAGTACTTC.

The CDR3 region is CASSRRGNTQYF. The CDR3 bases are TGTGCCAGCAGCCGCAGGGGAAATACGCAGTATTTT. The gene calls are TRBV2 and TRBJ2-3, with D tentatively TRBD1 (6 bases). The CDR3 is 12 amino acids. CDR1 is SNHLY and CDR2 is FYNNEI in the germline V gene. Trimming took 6 bases from V and 7 from J, leaving 11 bases between them.

The chain employs TRBV5-1 and TRBJ1-4, with TRBD1 matching 7 bases. The junction had 5 bases not matched to a gene; V was cut back by 3 bases and J by 6 bases. CDR1 is SGHRS and CDR2 is YFSETQ in the germline V gene. The CDR3 runs to 14 residues. The CDR3 DNA reads as TGCGCCAGCAGCTCGCTCGGACAGGATGAAAAACTGTTTTTT. Translation: CASSSLGQDEKLFF. The full variable domain, rest sourced from reference TRBV5-1 and TRBJ1-4, is KAGVTQTPRYLIKTRGQQVTLSCSPISGHRSVSWYQQTPGQGLQFLFEYFSETQRNKGNFPGRFSGRQFSNSRSEMNVSTLELGDSALYLCASSSLGQDEKLFFGSGTQLSVL.

V usage is TRBV20-1 and J usage is TRBJ2-2, with D maybe TRBD2 (5 bases). The CDR3 extends over 11 amino acids. With 6 bases removed from V and 6 bases from J, the gap between germline ends came to 8 bases. Germline CDR1 reads DFQATT; CDR2 reads SNEGSKA (reference sequence). The chain's CDR3 is CSAKRAGELFF. For the CDR3, the DNA is TGCAGTGCCAAGAGGGCCGGGGAGCTGTTTTTT.

This chain uses TRBV19 with TRBJ1-1, with 8 nucleotides matching TRBD1. Trimming removed 0 bases from V and 2 bases from J; junction bases left unmatched: 8. In germline, CDR1 is LNHDA, CDR2 SQIVND (reference sequence). The CDR3 spans 17 residues. CDR3 DNA: TGTGCCAGTAGTATAGATCTACAGGGGGTCCTTAACACTGAAGCTTTCTTT. It specifies CASSIDLQGVLNTEAFF. Looking up the rest from reference TRBV19 and TRBJ1-1 gives the full variable domain: DGGITQSPKYLFRKEGQNVTLSCEQNLNHDAMYWYRQDPGQGLRLIYYSQIVNDFQKGDIAEGYSVSREKKESFPLTVTSAQKNPTAFYLCASSIDLQGVLNTEAFFGQGTRLTVV.

The chain has TRBV7-3 and TRBJ1-1; 8 bases match TRBD1. Germline CDR1 and CDR2: SGHTA and FQGTGA. Unmatched junction bases numbered 2, after V lost 5 bases and J lost 6 bases. The CDR3 has 12 amino acids. CDR3 nucleotides: TGTGCCAGCAGCCAGACAGGGGCTGAAGCTTTCTTT. Its translation is CASSQTGAEAFF.

This clone was seen a handful of times. This rearrangement joins TRBV28 to TRBJ2-5, with D unresolved. Trimming took 1 base from V and 5 from J, leaving 14 bases between them. CDR1 MDHEN and CDR2 SYDVKM come from the germline V gene. The CDR3 has 15 residues. This chain's CDR3 is CASSLFKRLWETQYF. DNA of the CDR3: TGTGCCAGCAGTTTATTTAAGCGATTATGGGAGACCCAGTACTTC.

The chain carries TRBV5-4 and TRBJ2-6, with 10 bases that match TRBD2. This CDR3 is built from 17 residues. Looked up from germline, CDR1 is SGHNT and CDR2 is YYREEE (reference sequence). The ends lost 6 bases at V and 0 bases at J; junction bases unmatched: 6. CDR3 sequence: CASTLAGASSGANVLTF. The DNA of the CDR3 is TGTGCCAGCACCCTAGCGGGGGCCAGCTCTGGGGCCAACGTCCTGACTTTC.

This sequence joins TRBV19 and TRBJ1-5, with 12 bases lining up with TRBD1. CDR1 is LNHDA, CDR2 SQIVND, per germline (reference sequence). This CDR3 is 16 amino acids long. V lost 8 bases, J lost 0 bases, and 5 bases stayed unmatched. This CDR3 is CASAGTGGSSNQPQHF. The CDR3 DNA is TGTGCCAGTGCTGGGACAGGGGGCAGTAGCAATCAGCCCCAGCATTTT. Together with reference TRBV19 and TRBJ1-5, the CDR3 gives the full variable domain: DGGITQSPKYLFRKEGQNVTLSCEQNLNHDAMYWYRQDPGQGLRLIYYSQIVNDFQKGDIAEGYSVSREKKESFPLTVTSAQKNPTAFYLCASAGTGGSSNQPQHFGDGTRLSIL.